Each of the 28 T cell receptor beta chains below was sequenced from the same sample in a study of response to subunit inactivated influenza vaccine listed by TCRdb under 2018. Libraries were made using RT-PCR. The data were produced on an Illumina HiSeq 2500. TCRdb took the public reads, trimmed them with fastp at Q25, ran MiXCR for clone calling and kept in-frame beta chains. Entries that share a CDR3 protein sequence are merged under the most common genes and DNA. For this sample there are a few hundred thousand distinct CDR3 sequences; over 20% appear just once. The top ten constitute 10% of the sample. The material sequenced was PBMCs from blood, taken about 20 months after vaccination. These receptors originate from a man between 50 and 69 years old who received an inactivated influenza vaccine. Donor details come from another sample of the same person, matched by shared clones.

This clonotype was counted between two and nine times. CDR3 nucleotide sequence: TGCGCCAGCAGCTTGCACCCGCGGGGGCTAGTGAACACCGGGGAGCTGTTTTTT. Protein product: CASSLHPRGLVNTGELFF. V and J are TRBV5-1 and TRBJ2-2; D might be TRBD2 (7 bases). V lost 1 base, J lost 1 base, and 17 bases lay in between. The CDR3 length is 18 residues. Looked up from germline, CDR1 is SGHRS and CDR2 is YFSETQ.

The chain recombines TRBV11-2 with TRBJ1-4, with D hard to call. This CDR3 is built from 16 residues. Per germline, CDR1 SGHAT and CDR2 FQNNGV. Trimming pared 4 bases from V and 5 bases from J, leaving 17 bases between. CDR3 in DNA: TGTGCCAGCAGCTCACCCTCCGGACGGGGAAATGAAAAACTGTTTTTT. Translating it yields CASSSPSGRGNEKLFF.

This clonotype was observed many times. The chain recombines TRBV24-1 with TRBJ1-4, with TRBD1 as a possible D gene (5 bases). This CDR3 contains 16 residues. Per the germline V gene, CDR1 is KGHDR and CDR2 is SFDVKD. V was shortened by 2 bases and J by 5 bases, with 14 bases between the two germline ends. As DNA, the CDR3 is TGTGCCACCAGTGATTCGTCGACAGCTATAAATGAAAAACTGTTTTTT. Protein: CATSDSSTAINEKLFF.

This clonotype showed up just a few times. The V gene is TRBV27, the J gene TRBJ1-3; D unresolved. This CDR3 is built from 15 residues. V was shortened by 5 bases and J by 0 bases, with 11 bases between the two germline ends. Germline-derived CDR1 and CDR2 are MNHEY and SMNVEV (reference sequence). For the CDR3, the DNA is TGTGCCAGCAGTCAGACGGTGAGCTCTGGAAACACCATATATTTT. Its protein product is CASSQTVSSGNTIYF.

CDR3 in DNA: TGTGCCATCAGTCAAGGGGGGGGTAGCACTGAAGCTTTCTTT. It specifies CAISQGGGSTEAFF. The J gene is TRBJ1-1, the V gene TRBV10-3; the D gene is possibly TRBD1 (6 bases). Looked up from germline, CDR1 is ENHRY and CDR2 is SYGVKD. The CDR3 is 14 amino acids. V was clipped by 5 bases and J by 4 bases, with 14 bases between them.

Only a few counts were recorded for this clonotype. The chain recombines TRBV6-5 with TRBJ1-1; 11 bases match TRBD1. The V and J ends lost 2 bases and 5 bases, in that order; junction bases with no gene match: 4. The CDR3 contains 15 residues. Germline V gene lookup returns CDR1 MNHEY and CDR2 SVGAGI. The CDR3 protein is CASSYLGTGGTEAFF. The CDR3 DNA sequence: TGTGCCAGCAGTTACCTAGGGACAGGGGGGACTGAAGCTTTCTTT.

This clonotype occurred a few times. As DNA, the CDR3 is TGCAGTGCTAGAGACTTCACTAGGGACAGGGGGAGGACTGAAGCTTTCTTT. Translating gives CSARDFTRDRGRTEAFF. The chain uses TRBV20-1 and TRBJ1-1; TRBD1 aligns across 11 bases. Germline lookup yields CDR1 DFQATT and CDR2 SNEGSKA (reference sequence). The CDR3 is 17 amino acids. J gave up 5 bases and V 0 bases, and 11 bases lay outside the gene matches.

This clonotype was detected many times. The CDR3 reads CASSLGVTSSGNTIYF. The CDR3 DNA reads TGTGCCAGCAGTTTAGGTGTCACTAGCTCTGGAAACACCATATATTTT. V gene TRBV12-3 or TRBV12-4 combines with J gene TRBJ1-3; no clear D gene. There are 16 residues in the CDR3. Trimming pared 1 base from V and 0 bases from J, leaving 10 bases between.

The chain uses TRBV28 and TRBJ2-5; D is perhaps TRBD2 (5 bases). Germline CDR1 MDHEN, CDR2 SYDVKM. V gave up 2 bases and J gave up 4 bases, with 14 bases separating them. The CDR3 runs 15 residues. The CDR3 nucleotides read TGTGCCAGCAGTTTACCTCCGGGAACTGGAGAGACCCAGTACTTC. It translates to CASSLPPGTGETQYF. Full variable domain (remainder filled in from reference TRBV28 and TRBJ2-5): DVKVTQSSRYLVKRTGEKVFLECVQDMDHENMFWYRQDPGLGLRLIYFSYDVKMKEKGDIPEGYSVSREKKERFSLILESASTNQTSMYLCASSLPPGTGETQYFGPGTRLLVL.

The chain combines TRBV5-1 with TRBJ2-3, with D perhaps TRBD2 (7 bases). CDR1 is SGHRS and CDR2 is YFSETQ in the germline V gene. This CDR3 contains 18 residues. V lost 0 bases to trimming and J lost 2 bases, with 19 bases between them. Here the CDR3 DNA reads TGCGCCAGCAGCTTGGCGGGGGGCGGTACGCTCCACACAGATACGCAGTATTTT. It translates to CASSLAGGGTLHTDTQYF.

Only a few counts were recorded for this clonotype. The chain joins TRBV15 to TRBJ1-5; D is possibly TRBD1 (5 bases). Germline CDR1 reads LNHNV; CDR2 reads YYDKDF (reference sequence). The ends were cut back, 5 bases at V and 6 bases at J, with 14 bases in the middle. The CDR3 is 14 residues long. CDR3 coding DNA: TGTGCCACCAGCGTTGTCCGGGGCGGTCAGCCCCAGCATTTT. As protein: CATSVVRGGQPQHF. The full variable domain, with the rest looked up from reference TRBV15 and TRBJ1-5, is DAMVIQNPRYQVTQFGKPVTLSCSQTLNHNVMYWYQQKSSQAPKLLFHYYDKDFNNEADTPDNFQSRRPNTSFCFLDIRSPGLGDTAMYLCATSVVRGGQPQHFGDGTRLSIL.

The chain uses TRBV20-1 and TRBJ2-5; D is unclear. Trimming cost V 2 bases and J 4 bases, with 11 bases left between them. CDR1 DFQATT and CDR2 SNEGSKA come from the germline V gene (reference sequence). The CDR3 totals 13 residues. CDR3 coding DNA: TGCAGTGCTAGATTTCAGGTACCAGAGACCCAGTACTTC. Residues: CSARFQVPETQYF.

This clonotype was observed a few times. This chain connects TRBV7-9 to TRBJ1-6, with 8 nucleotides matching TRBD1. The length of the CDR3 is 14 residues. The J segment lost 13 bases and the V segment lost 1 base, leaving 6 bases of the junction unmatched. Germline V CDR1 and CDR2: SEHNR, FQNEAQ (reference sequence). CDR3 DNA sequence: TGTGCCAGCAGCTTAGAACAGGGGGGAAGGCCCCTCCACTTT. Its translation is CASSLEQGGRPLHF.

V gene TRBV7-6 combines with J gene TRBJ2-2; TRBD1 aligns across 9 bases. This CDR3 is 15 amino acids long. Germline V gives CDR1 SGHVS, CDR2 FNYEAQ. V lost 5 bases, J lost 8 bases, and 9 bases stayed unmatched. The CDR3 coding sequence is TGTGCCAGCAGCCCGACAGGGGGACCAACTGGGGAGCTGTTTTTT. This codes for CASSPTGGPTGELFF.

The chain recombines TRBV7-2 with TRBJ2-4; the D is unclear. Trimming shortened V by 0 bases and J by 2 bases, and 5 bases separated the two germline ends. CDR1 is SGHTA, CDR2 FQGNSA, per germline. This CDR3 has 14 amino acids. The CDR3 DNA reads TGTGCCAGCAGCTTAGCGCACACCAAAAACATTCAGTACTTC. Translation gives CASSLAHTKNIQYF.

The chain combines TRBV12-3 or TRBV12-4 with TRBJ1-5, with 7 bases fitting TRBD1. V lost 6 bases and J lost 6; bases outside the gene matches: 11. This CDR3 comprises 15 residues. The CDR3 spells CASSPGTDQRQPQHF. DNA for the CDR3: TGTGCCAGCAGCCCCGGGACAGATCAACGTCAGCCCCAGCATTTT.

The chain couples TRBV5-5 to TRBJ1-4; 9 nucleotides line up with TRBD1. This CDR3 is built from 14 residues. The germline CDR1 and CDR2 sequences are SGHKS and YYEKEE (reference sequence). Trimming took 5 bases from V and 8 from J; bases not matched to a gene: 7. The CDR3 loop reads CASRTQGALEKLFF. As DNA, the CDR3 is TGTGCCAGCAGGACACAGGGGGCGTTGGAAAAACTGTTTTTT. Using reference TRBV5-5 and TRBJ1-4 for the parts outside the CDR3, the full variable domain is DAGVTQSPTHLIKTRGQQVTLRCSPISGHKSVSWYQQVLGQGPQFIFQYYEKEERGRGNFPDRFSARQFPNYSSELNVNALLLGDSALYLCASRTQGALEKLFFGSGTQLSVL.

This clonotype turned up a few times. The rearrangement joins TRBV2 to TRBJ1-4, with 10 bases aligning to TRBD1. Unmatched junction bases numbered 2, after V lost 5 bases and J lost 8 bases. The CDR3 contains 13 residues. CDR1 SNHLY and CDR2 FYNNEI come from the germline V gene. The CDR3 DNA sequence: TGTGCCAGCAGTTGGGACAGGGGCGAAAAACTGTTTTTT. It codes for CASSWDRGEKLFF.

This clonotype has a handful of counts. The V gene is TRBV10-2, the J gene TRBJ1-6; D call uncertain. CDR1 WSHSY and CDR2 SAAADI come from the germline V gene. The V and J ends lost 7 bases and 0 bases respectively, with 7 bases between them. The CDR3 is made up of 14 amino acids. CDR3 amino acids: CASIESSYNSPLHF. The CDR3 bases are TGCGCCAGCATCGAAAGCTCCTATAATTCACCCCTCCACTTT.

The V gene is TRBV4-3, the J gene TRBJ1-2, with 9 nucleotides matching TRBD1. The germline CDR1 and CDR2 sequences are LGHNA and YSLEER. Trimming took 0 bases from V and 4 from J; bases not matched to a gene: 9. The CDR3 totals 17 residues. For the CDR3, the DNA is TGCGCCAGCAGCCAAGATACAATGAGGACAGGGGCCTATGGCTACACCTTC. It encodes CASSQDTMRTGAYGYTF.

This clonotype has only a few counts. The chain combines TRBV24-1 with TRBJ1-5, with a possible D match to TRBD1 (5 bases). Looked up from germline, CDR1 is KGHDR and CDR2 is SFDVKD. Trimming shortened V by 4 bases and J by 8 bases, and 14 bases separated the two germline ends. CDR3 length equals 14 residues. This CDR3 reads CATSERQGDKPQHF. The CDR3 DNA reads TGTGCCACCAGTGAAAGGCAGGGAGATAAGCCCCAGCATTTT.

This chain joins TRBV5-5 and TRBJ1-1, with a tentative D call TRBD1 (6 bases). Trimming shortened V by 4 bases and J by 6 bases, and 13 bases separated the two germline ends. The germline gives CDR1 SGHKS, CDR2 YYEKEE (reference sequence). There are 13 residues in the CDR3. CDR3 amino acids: CASSPGEFPEAFF. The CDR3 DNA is TGTGCCAGCAGCCCAGGGGAATTCCCTGAAGCTTTCTTT. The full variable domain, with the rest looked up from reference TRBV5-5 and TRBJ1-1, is DAGVTQSPTHLIKTRGQQVTLRCSPISGHKSVSWYQQVLGQGPQFIFQYYEKEERGRGNFPDRFSARQFPNYSSELNVNALLLGDSALYLCASSPGEFPEAFFGQGTRLTVV.

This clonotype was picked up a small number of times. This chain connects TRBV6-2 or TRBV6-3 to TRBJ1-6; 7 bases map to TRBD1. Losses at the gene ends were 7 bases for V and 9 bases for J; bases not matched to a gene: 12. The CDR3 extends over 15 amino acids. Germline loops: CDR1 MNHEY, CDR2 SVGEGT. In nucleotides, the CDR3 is TGTGCCAGCATCCAAAGGACAGGTTTTGGTTCACCCCTCCACTTT. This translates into CASIQRTGFGSPLHF.

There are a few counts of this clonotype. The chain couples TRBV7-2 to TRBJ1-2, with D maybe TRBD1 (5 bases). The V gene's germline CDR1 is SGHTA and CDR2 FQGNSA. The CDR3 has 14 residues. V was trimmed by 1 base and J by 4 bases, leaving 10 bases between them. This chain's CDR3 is CASSLDWGSYGYTF. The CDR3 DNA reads TGTGCCAGCAGCTTAGATTGGGGCAGCTATGGCTACACCTTC.

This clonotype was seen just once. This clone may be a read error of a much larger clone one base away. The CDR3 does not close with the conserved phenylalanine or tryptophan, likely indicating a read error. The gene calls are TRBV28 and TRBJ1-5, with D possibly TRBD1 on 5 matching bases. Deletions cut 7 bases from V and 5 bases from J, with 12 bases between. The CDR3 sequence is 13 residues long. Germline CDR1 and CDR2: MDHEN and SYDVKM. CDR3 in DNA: TGTGCCAGCACCACGAGGGGATATCAGCCCCAGCATTTA. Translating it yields CASTTRGYQPQHL.

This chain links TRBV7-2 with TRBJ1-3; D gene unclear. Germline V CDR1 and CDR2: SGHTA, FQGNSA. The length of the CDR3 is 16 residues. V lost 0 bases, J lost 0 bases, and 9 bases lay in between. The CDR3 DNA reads TGTGCCAGCAGCTTAGCCACACCGAGCTCTGGAAACACCATATATTTT. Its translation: CASSLATPSSGNTIYF.

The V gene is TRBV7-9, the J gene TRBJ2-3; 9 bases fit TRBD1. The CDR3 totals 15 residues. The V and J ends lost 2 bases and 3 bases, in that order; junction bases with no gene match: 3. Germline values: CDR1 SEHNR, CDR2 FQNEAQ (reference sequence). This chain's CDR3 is CASSLQTGGTDTQYF. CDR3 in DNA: TGTGCCAGCAGCTTACAGACAGGGGGAACAGATACGCAGTATTTT.

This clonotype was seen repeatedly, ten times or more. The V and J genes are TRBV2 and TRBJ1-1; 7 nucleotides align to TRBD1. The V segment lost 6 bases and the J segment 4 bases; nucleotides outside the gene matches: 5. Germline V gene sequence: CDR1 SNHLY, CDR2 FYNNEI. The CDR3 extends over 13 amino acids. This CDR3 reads CASRDREGTEAFF. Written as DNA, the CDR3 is TGTGCCAGCAGAGACAGGGAAGGCACTGAAGCTTTCTTT. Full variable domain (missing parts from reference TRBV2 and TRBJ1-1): EPEVTQTPSHQVTQMGQEVILRCVPISNHLYFYWYRQILGQKVEFLVSFYNNEISEKSEIFDDQFSVERPDGSNFTLKIRSTKLEDSAMYFCASRDREGTEAFFGQGTRLTVV.